This passage covers 6 T cell receptor beta chains from one sample sequenced in a study of metastatic and nonmetastatic thyroid tumors (dated by TCRdb to about 2020). The library was made by PCR. Data came from an Illumina HiSeq 4000. TCRdb itself trimmed the public reads at Q25 with fastp, ran MiXCR and retained productive beta chains. The sample data list some 25,000 clones, and around a fifth of these were observed just once. Approximately 30% of the sample rests with the top ten. No treatment had been received by any patient before thyroid surgery. The sequencing input was blood. Receptor source: a male donor with papillary thyroid cancer or a benign thyroid nodule (not recorded which). Some clones in this sample may be carry-over from other donors' samples.

This clone was detected many times. The J gene is TRBJ1-1, the V gene TRBV9; 8 nucleotides match TRBD1. Per the germline V gene, CDR1 is SGDLS and CDR2 is YYNGEE. This CDR3 is 16 amino acids long. Trimming at V came to 4 bases and at J to 3 bases, leaving 11 bases not matched to a gene. CDR3 DNA: TGTGCCAGCAGCCCTCGGACAGGGATGGTGGACACTGAAGCTTTCTTT. This encodes CASSPRTGMVDTEAFF.

This clone was observed many times. J is TRBJ2-5 and V is TRBV9; possible D gene TRBD1, 5 bases. V was cut by 2 bases and J by 5 bases, with 16 bases left in between. The CDR3 sequence is 15 residues long. Germline V gene data show CDR1 as SGDLS and CDR2 as YYNGEE. CDR3 in amino acids: CASSVTSGLSETQYF. In DNA, the CDR3 is TGTGCCAGCAGCGTTACATCAGGGTTGTCGGAGACCCAGTACTTC.

This clone has ten or more counts. A much larger clonotype is one base distant, so this may be a read error. The rearrangement joins TRBV4-1 to TRBJ1-2, with 8 bases aligning to TRBD1. Germline V gene lookup returns CDR1 MGHRA and CDR2 YSYEKL. CDR3 length: 14 amino acids. CDR3 DNA: TGCGCCGGCAGCCGAACCCAGGGGGCCTATGGCTACACCTTC. It yields the protein CAGSRTQGAYGYTF.

This clone was counted at least ten times. The V and J genes are TRBV12-3 or TRBV12-4 and TRBJ1-1; D gene ambiguous. V dropped 2 bases and J dropped 4 bases, with 11 bases sitting between them. The CDR3 runs to 14 residues. CDR3 bases: TGTGCCAGCAGTTTATCCCGGGAGGGCACTGAAGCTTTCTTT. Translation: CASSLSREGTEAFF.

This clone was detected ten times or more. V is TRBV15 and J is TRBJ1-5, with TRBD1 matching over 7 bases. The germline CDR1 and CDR2 sequences are LNHNV and YYDKDF (reference sequence). The CDR3 has 12 amino acids. Trimming took 3 bases from V and 9 from J; bases not matched to a gene: 2. Written as DNA, the CDR3 is TGTGCCACCAGCAGGGGACAGCGGCCCCAGCATTTT. As protein: CATSRGQRPQHF.

In its sample, this clone was seen many times. The rearrangement uses TRBV15 and TRBJ1-6; D ambiguous. The CDR3 consists of 12 residues. Germline-derived CDR1 and CDR2 are LNHNV and YYDKDF (reference sequence). Trimming took off 1 base at V and 10 bases at J, with 5 bases between the two ends. The CDR3 region is CATSRGVSPLHF. Here the CDR3 DNA reads TGTGCCACCAGCAGAGGGGTCTCACCCCTCCACTTT.